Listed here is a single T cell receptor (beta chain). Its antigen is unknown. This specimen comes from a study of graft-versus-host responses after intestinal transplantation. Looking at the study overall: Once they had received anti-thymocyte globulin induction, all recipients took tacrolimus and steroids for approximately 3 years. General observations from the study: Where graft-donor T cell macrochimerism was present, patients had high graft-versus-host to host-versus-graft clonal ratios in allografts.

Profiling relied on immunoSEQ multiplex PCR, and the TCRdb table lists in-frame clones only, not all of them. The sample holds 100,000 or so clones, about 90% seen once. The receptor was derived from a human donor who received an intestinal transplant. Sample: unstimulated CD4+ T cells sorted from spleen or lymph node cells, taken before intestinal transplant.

The CDR3 protein is CASSFVNQPQHF. CDR3 DNA: TGTGCCAGTAGTTTTGTAAATCAGCCCCAGCATTTT. The chain uses TRBV19 and TRBJ1-5, with D unresolved. The V gene's germline CDR1 is LNHDA and CDR2 SQIVND (reference sequence). Trimming shortened V by 5 bases and J by 4 bases, and 6 bases separated the two germline ends. The CDR3 sequence is 12 residues long.